Below are 9 T cell receptor beta chains sequenced from a single sample in a study of Ad26.COV2.S vaccination and SARS-CoV-2 variants. Treatment reported: some 19 received Ad26.COV2.S at low or high dose, single or two shots; about five received placebo; per-sample allocation not given. Repertoires come from day 63 after the first vaccine or placebo injection. Measured with immunoSEQ multiplex PCR; TCRdb has only the in-frame clones, and not every one. The sample holds hundreds of thousands of clones, about 89% seen once. The input for sequencing was peripheral blood, taken in a trial of Ad26.COV2.S vaccine versus placebo. The receptors come from a person between 18 and 59 years old who received the Ad26.COV2.S COVID-19 vaccine or a placebo.

This clone was recorded only once. The chain has TRBV12-5 and TRBJ1-1; a weak D match, TRBD1 (5 bases). Germline CDR1 and CDR2: LGHNT and FRNRAP. The CDR3 totals 14 residues. Trimming stripped 7 bases from V and 0 bases from J, with 12 bases between. The CDR3 sequence is CASAMRGMNTEAFF. In DNA form, the CDR3 reads TGTGCTAGTGCCATGAGGGGTATGAACACTGAAGCTTTCTTT.

V is TRBV6-5 and J is TRBJ2-1; D not resolved. Trimming stripped 4 bases from V and 10 bases from J, with 20 bases between. The germline gives CDR1 MNHEY, CDR2 SVGAGI. There are 15 residues in the CDR3. CDR3 DNA sequence: TGTGCCAGCAGTTTCTCAGGTTTTAATCGTGAGGAGCAGTTCTTC. Translation gives CASSFSGFNREEQFF.

V is TRBV28 and J is TRBJ2-7; the D gene is possibly TRBD1 (5 bases). This CDR3 is built from 14 residues. The germline V and J ends were trimmed by 1 base and 5 bases, with 12 bases remaining between them. Germline CDR1 MDHEN, CDR2 SYDVKM. CDR3 nucleotide sequence: TGTGCCAGCAGTTTATCCATGGGGCTCCACGAGCAGTACTTC. The encoded protein is CASSLSMGLHEQYF.

The CDR3 here is CATSEYPGNEQFF. CDR3 nucleotide sequence: TGTGCCACCAGTGAATATCCGGGTAATGAGCAGTTCTTC. The J gene is TRBJ2-1, the V gene TRBV24-1; the D is unclear. The CDR3 extends over 13 amino acids. In germline, CDR1 is KGHDR, CDR2 SFDVKD. Trimming shortened V by 4 bases and J by 7 bases, and 10 bases separated the two germline ends.

This clone was picked up a small number of times. J is TRBJ2-7 and V is TRBV4-3; unclear D gene. The CDR3 is 13 amino acids. Germline V lookup: CDR1 LGHNA, CDR2 YSLEER. V lost 0 bases to trimming and J lost 2 bases, with 5 bases between them. The CDR3 sequence: CASSQELPYEQYF. Written as DNA, the CDR3 is TGCGCCAGCAGCCAAGAGCTTCCCTACGAGCAGTACTTC.

The chain uses TRBV5-8 and TRBJ1-1; D remains ambiguous. The V and J ends lost 1 base and 6 bases respectively, with 13 bases between them. Germline V gene lookup returns CDR1 SGHTS and CDR2 YDEGEE. The CDR3 has 14 amino acids. CDR3 sequence reads: CASSLHAVRSEAFF. CDR3 sequence (DNA): TGTGCCAGCAGCTTGCATGCGGTAAGGTCTGAAGCTTTCTTT. Supplemented by reference TRBV5-8 and TRBJ1-1, the full variable domain reads EAGVTQSPTHLIKTRGQQATLRCSPISGHTSVYWYQQALGLGLQFLLWYDEGEERNRGNFPPRFSGRQFPNYSSELNVNALELEDSALYLCASSLHAVRSEAFFGQGTRLTVV.

The chain is built from TRBV25-1 and TRBJ2-7, with D possibly being TRBD1 (5 bases). The CDR3 is 13 amino acids. The V and J ends lost 4 bases and 0 bases respectively, with 7 bases between them. Germline V gives CDR1 MGHDK, CDR2 SYGVNS. The CDR3 DNA reads TGTGCCAGCAGTGGACAGAGCTCCTACGAGCAGTACTTC. This encodes CASSGQSSYEQYF.

This clone was recorded many times. The chain uses TRBV15 and TRBJ1-1; D unresolved. The CDR3 consists of 13 residues. V shed 1 base and J shed 6 bases, with 9 bases lying between them. Germline loops: CDR1 LNHNV, CDR2 YYDKDF (reference sequence). For the CDR3, the DNA is TGTGCCACCAGCAGAGGGGCAGTGGCTGAAGCTTTCTTT. Translation gives CATSRGAVAEAFF.

The rearrangement links TRBV2 to TRBJ2-7; D tentatively reads TRBD1 or TRBD2 (6 bases each). The CDR3 is 14 amino acids. V was cut by 4 bases and J by 6 bases, with 16 bases left in between. CDR1 and CDR2 (germline): SNHLY, FYNNEI. In DNA, the CDR3 is TGTGCCAGCAGTGTGGCACAGGGAGGAAGCGAGCAGTACTTC. Residues: CASSVAQGGSEQYF.